This entry lists 3 T cell receptor beta chains sequenced from one sample in a study of neurological immune-mediated disorders. TCRdb re-called the 5' RACE reads with MiXCR, one entry per CDR3 protein. This table holds some 66,000 distinct CDR3 sequences, nearly 3.5% found once. Source material: PBMCs. These receptors were taken from a man in his forties or fifties with multiple sclerosis.

Ten or more counts support this clonotype. The V call is TRBV5-1, the J call TRBJ1-1; D is perhaps TRBD1 (5 bases). From germline, CDR1 is SGHRS and CDR2 YFSETQ. The CDR3 loop spans 15 amino acids. V gave up 5 bases and J gave up 4 bases, with 18 bases separating them. The CDR3 nucleotides read TGCGCCAGCAGTGAGTTCGGGGGGAGCGGCACTGAAGCTTTCTTT. This sequence encodes CASSEFGGSGTEAFF.

This clonotype was seen more than once but under ten times. The junction and the germline gene differ at one end; a read error may be behind it. The rearrangement links TRBV12-3 or TRBV12-4 to TRBJ1-6; weak D call: TRBD1 (5 bases). The CDR3 is 16 residues long. The CDR3 here is CASSQDNPSTNSTLNF. CDR3 bases: TGTGCCAGCAGCCAGGACAATCCTAGCACCAATTCAACCCTCAACTTT.

This clonotype was recorded many times. V usage is TRBV3-1 and J usage is TRBJ1-1, with no clear D. The CDR3 length is 12 residues. Germline values: CDR1 LGHDT, CDR2 YNNKEL (reference sequence). With 2 bases removed from V and 4 bases from J, the gap between germline ends came to 5 bases. The CDR3 sequence is CASSQSSTEAFF. The CDR3 region has the DNA TGTGCCAGCAGCCAAAGCAGCACTGAAGCTTTCTTT.